Each of the 20 T cell receptor beta chains below was sequenced from the same sample in a study of memory CD4+ T cells and cytomegalovirus serostatus. The protocol was immunoSEQ multiplex PCR, while the TCRdb copy is restricted to in-frame clones and leaves out a portion. Here the sample spans about 61,000 clones, roughly four fifths being singletons. Single viable CD3+CD4+CD8-CD45RO+ cells were sorted as the memory CD4+ T cells. The sequenced sample was memory CD4+ T cells from blood. All receptors come from an adult in good health and CMV-seronegative.

V is TRBV2 and J is TRBJ1-6; perhaps TRBD1 as D (6 bases). The V end lost 5 bases, the J end lost 11 bases, and 10 bases lay between the germline ends. Germline V gene lookup returns CDR1 SNHLY and CDR2 FYNNEI. CDR3 length: 12 residues. CDR3 amino acids: CASSPQGPPLHF. The DNA for the CDR3 is TGTGCCAGCAGTCCTCAGGGGCCACCCCTCCACTTT.

Within the sample, this clone is medium-sized. The chain has TRBV29-1 and TRBJ2-1; 10 bases agree with TRBD2. The CDR3 has 14 amino acids. CDR1 and CDR2 from the germline V gene are SQVTM and ANQGSEA. Trimming at V came to 6 bases and at J to 4 bases, leaving 6 bases not matched to a gene. CDR3 nucleotide sequence: TGCAGCGTAGTTACTAGCGGGGTGTACAATGAGCAGTTCTTC. Residues: CSVVTSGVYNEQFF.

The chain couples TRBV27 to TRBJ2-3, with a tentative D call TRBD1 (6 bases). CDR3 length equals 14 residues. Germline assignment: CDR1 MNHEY and CDR2 SMNVEV (reference sequence). Trimming took 5 bases from V and 3 from J, leaving 12 bases between them. DNA for the CDR3: TGTGCCAGCAGTCCTCTGCAGGGGACAGATACGCAGTATTTT. This translates into CASSPLQGTDTQYF.

The chain is built from TRBV30 and TRBJ1-4; a weak D match, TRBD1 (5 bases). Per the germline V gene, CDR1 is GTSNPN and CDR2 is SVGIG (reference sequence). The CDR3 loop spans 15 amino acids. Trimming cost V 4 bases and J 3 bases, with 15 bases left between them. The CDR3 coding sequence is TGTGCCTGGACAGGGAAGGGTTTGGCTAATGAAAAACTGTTTTTT. Translated, it gives CAWTGKGLANEKLFF.

This clone has just one count. The rearrangement links TRBV4-1 to TRBJ1-3, with TRBD1 as a possible D gene (5 bases). This CDR3 comprises 18 residues. Germline lookup yields CDR1 MGHRA and CDR2 YSYEKL. V was clipped by 4 bases and J by 2 bases, with 21 bases between them. The CDR3 region is CASSPWGVDLKAGNTIYF. The CDR3 DNA is TGCGCCAGCAGCCCATGGGGGGTGGATCTTAAGGCTGGAAACACCATATATTTT.

The rearrangement joins TRBV30 to TRBJ1-5; 7 bases are shared with TRBD1. The CDR3 loop spans 14 amino acids. Unmatched junction bases numbered 1, after V lost 0 bases and J lost 2 bases. The V gene's germline CDR1 is GTSNPN and CDR2 SVGIG (reference sequence). The CDR3 loop is CAWSVQGGNQPQHF. The CDR3 DNA follows: TGTGCCTGGAGTGTCCAGGGGGGCAATCAGCCCCAGCATTTT.

The chain joins TRBV2 to TRBJ2-5; D remains ambiguous. Germline V lookup: CDR1 SNHLY, CDR2 FYNNEI. The CDR3 is 13 amino acids. Trimming pared 4 bases from V and 1 base from J, leaving 7 bases between. In DNA, the CDR3 is TGTGCCAGCAGTGCCACGGTCCAAGAGACCCAGTACTTC. Protein: CASSATVQETQYF.

The chain recombines TRBV19 with TRBJ1-5; 9 nucleotides agree with TRBD1. The J segment lost 0 bases and the V segment lost 7 bases, leaving 10 bases of the junction unmatched. CDR1 is LNHDA, CDR2 SQIVND, per germline (reference sequence). The CDR3 is made up of 17 amino acids. Here the CDR3 DNA reads TGTGCCAGTACCGACTACGGGACAGGGTATAGCAATCAGCCCCAGCATTTT. Its translation is CASTDYGTGYSNQPQHF.

This clone was seen a few times. The V gene is TRBV2, the J gene TRBJ1-1; no clear D. V was shortened by 5 bases and J by 1 base, with 5 bases between the two germline ends. Germline assignment: CDR1 SNHLY and CDR2 FYNNEI. CDR3 length: 12 residues. The CDR3 DNA sequence: TGTGCCAGCAGTACGGCGAACACTGAAGCTTTCTTT. As protein: CASSTANTEAFF.

The CDR3 protein is CASSVVTGQDTQYF. Here the CDR3 DNA reads TGTGCCAGCAGCGTAGTGACAGGGCAAGATACGCAGTATTTT. This sequence joins TRBV9 and TRBJ2-3, with 7 positions matching TRBD1. Germline V gene sequence: CDR1 SGDLS, CDR2 YYNGEE. The V segment lost 0 bases and the J segment 5 bases; nucleotides outside the gene matches: 3. The CDR3 is 14 residues long.

J is TRBJ1-2 and V is TRBV5-4, with 7 bases identical to TRBD1. J gave up 8 bases and V 4 bases, and 11 bases lay outside the gene matches. The CDR3 spans 14 residues. Germline V gene data show CDR1 as SGHNT and CDR2 as YYREEE (reference sequence). CDR3 DNA: TGTGCCAGCAGCCTGAGACAGGGCTTTTGGGGCTACACCTTC. Translation: CASSLRQGFWGYTF. Filled out from reference TRBV5-4 and TRBJ1-2, the complete variable domain reads ETGVTQSPTHLIKTRGQQVTLRCSSQSGHNTVSWYQQALGQGPQFIFQYYREEENGRGNFPPRFSGLQFPNYSSELNVNALELDDSALYLCASSLRQGFWGYTFGSGTRLTVV.

A single count supports this clone. The rearrangement links TRBV30 to TRBJ2-7; D is possibly TRBD1 (6 bases). Trimming took 0 bases from V and 0 from J, leaving 9 bases between them. CDR3 size: 14 residues. Per the germline V gene, CDR1 is GTSNPN and CDR2 is SVGIG (reference sequence). The CDR3 coding sequence is TGTGCCTGGAGTGTAAAACAGGGCTCCTACGAGCAGTACTTC. This encodes CAWSVKQGSYEQYF.

The V and J genes are TRBV11-2 and TRBJ2-1, with unresolved D. Trimming removed 6 bases from V and 15 bases from J, with 15 bases in between. Germline CDR1 reads SGHAT; CDR2 reads FQNNGV. The CDR3 sequence is 11 residues long. The CDR3 sequence is CASSSDSARFF. CDR3 sequence (DNA): TGTGCCAGCAGTTCTGACTCCGCGCGGTTCTTC.

On this clone: The junction and the germline gene differ at one end; a read error may be behind it. The chain combines TRBV6-1 with TRBJ2-1, with TRBD1 as a possible D gene (5 bases). In germline, CDR1 is MNHNS, CDR2 SASEGT. The CDR3 contains 13 residues. As DNA, the CDR3 is TGTGCCACCACGTGGGGCACCAACAATGAGCAATTCTTC. Translated, it gives CATTWGTNNEQFF.

This sequence joins TRBV29-1 and TRBJ1-4; 12 bases fit TRBD1. V gave up 8 bases and J gave up 3 bases; unmatched junction bases: 22. The CDR3 loop spans 20 amino acids. The germline V gene has CDR1 SQVTM and CDR2 ANQGSEA. The CDR3: CSPPSVQGGTGGAPNEKLFF. Here the CDR3 DNA reads TGCAGCCCCCCCTCTGTGCAAGGCGGGACAGGGGGCGCTCCTAATGAAAAACTGTTTTTT.

This clone was detected a few times. This chain connects TRBV7-7 to TRBJ2-1; TRBD2 agrees at 15 bases. The CDR3 spans 20 residues. The V and J ends lost 4 bases and 0 bases, in that order; junction bases with no gene match: 10. CDR1 SSHAT and CDR2 FNYEAQ come from the germline V gene (reference sequence). The CDR3, as DNA: TGTGCCAGCAGCTCCCCGGGACTAGCGGGAGGCCCGAGCTCCTACAATGAGCAGTTCTTC. Encoded protein: CASSSPGLAGGPSSYNEQFF.

This clone was seen a few times. The chain combines TRBV2 with TRBJ2-7, with TRBD1 matching 11 bases. The CDR3 runs 15 residues. Germline V lookup: CDR1 SNHLY, CDR2 FYNNEI. V was clipped by 5 bases and J by 7 bases; unmatched bases: 10. Here the CDR3 DNA reads TGTGCCAGCAGTACCGGGACAGGGGGAGGAGTAGAGCAGTACTTC. Translated: CASSTGTGGGVEQYF.

The genes are TRBV6-5 and TRBJ2-7; 7 nucleotides match TRBD2. The V gene end was trimmed by 0 bases and the J gene end by 3 bases; junction bases not matched to a gene: 2. Germline values: CDR1 MNHEY, CDR2 SVGAGI. The CDR3 has 14 residues. CDR3 region: CASSYSWGGYEQYF. In DNA form, the CDR3 reads TGTGCCAGCAGTTACTCGTGGGGGGGCTACGAGCAGTACTTC.

The chain is built from TRBV4-1 and TRBJ2-6; the D is unclear. The CDR3 consists of 18 residues. V lost 5 bases, J lost 2 bases, and 19 bases lay in between. CDR1 is MGHRA, CDR2 YSYEKL, per germline. In DNA form, the CDR3 reads TGCGCCAGCAGCGCTATGACGAACCCCTACGCTGGGGCCAACGTCCTGACTTTC. It is translated as CASSAMTNPYAGANVLTF.

Worth noting for this clone: The sample has other DNA sequences that encode this CDR3 too. The chain joins TRBV6-1 to TRBJ2-7; D remains unclear. Between the trimmed V and J ends, which lost 3 bases and 2 bases, there was a span of 8 bases. The CDR3 has 13 residues. Germline V gives CDR1 MNHNS, CDR2 SASEGT. CDR3 sequence: CASSDRLTYEQYF. The CDR3 coding sequence is TGTGCCAGCAGTGACAGGTTAACCTACGAGCAGTACTTC.